The clone carrying this T cell receptor beta chain was seen more than once but under ten times. These data are taken from a study of blood T cells in healthy people across ages. The CDR3 loop spans 17 amino acids. Germline V lookup: CDR1 SGHDT, CDR2 YYEEEE. After removal of 1 base from V and 5 bases from J, the junction contained 11 bases not matched to a gene. Combining a sample-barcoded 5' primer with a J-beta primer mix, a second PCR ran for roughly 7 to 12 cycles. Each cDNA molecule was tagged by a template-switch adaptor with 12 random nucleotides. TCRdb processed the 5' RACE reads anew with MiXCR; each CDR3 protein has one entry. Of 700,000 to 800,000 distinct CDR3 sequences in the sample, more than 40% were seen once. There were healthy Caucasian individuals from Russia, aged about 6 to 100, serving as donors. Per individual sample, total RNA of at least 6 micrograms was extracted.

This clonotype was sampled from a woman aged 55-70 years in good health. The chain couples TRBV5-6 to TRBJ2-5; 10 bases line up with TRBD2. Material for sequencing was blood. The CDR3 sequence is CASSLLVAGGVLETQYF. The DNA of the CDR3 is TGTGCCAGCAGCTTGCTGGTAGCGGGAGGTGTGTTGGAGACCCAGTACTTC.